These 14 T cell receptor beta chains were sequenced from one sample in a study of T cells in Graves' hyperthyroidism and ophthalmopathy. Authors of the study amplified TCR beta CDR3 regions from RNA transcripts. HTBI primers were the set used in a first-round RT-PCR of the TCR CDR3. In TCRdb, the multiplex PCR reads were re-called with MiXCR into one record per CDR3 protein. The data show some 350,000 distinct CDR3 sequences, with less than 20% seen just once and 25% to 30% held by the top ten. Sequenced: blood. These receptor sequences come from a woman aged 18-35 years with Graves' hyperthyroidism that later progressed to Graves' ophthalmopathy.

This clonotype was counted ten times or more. This chain links TRBV3-1 with TRBJ1-2; D is possibly TRBD1 (5 bases). V was cut by 4 bases and J by 4 bases, with 19 bases left in between. The germline V gene encodes CDR1 LGHDT and CDR2 YNNKEL (reference sequence). The CDR3 runs to 16 residues. In DNA, the CDR3 is TGTGCCAGCAGCCCAACCCGTACTTCTAGGGGCTATGGCTACACCTTC. It specifies CASSPTRTSRGYGYTF.

At least ten counts were recorded for this clonotype. The V gene is TRBV6-1, the J gene TRBJ2-2; the D is unclear. V lost 10 bases, J lost 1 base, and 13 bases lay in between. CDR1 and CDR2 from the germline V gene are MNHNS and SASEGT. This CDR3 has 14 amino acids. CDR3 sequence (DNA): TGTGCCACCCTGACGGGCTGGAACACCGGGGAGCTGTTTTTT. Its translation is CATLTGWNTGELFF.

This clonotype was observed at least ten times. J is TRBJ2-7 and V is TRBV6-1; 9 positions match TRBD2. CDR1 is MNHNS and CDR2 is SASEGT in the germline V gene. This CDR3 is built from 21 residues. The V gene end was trimmed by 5 bases and the J gene end by 3 bases; junction bases not matched to a gene: 26. The chain's CDR3 is CASSPPGRGRLAGPPYYEQYF. The DNA for the CDR3 is TGTGCCAGCAGTCCACCGGGGAGGGGGCGGCTAGCGGGACCACCCTACTACGAGCAGTACTTC.

As to this clonotype: A much larger clone differs from this one at a single base, so this may be a read error. The chain recombines TRBV2 with TRBJ1-6, with TRBD1 matching 9 bases. CDR3 size: 14 residues. Germline lookup yields CDR1 SNHLY and CDR2 FYNNEI. The CDR3 bases are TGTGCCAGCAGTGGGACAGGGGTTAATCCACCCCTCCACTTT. It encodes CASSGTGVNPPLHF.

The CDR3 DNA is TGTGCCAGCAGTTTAGAGAGGGCGGGTGGGGAGCTGTTTTTT. It specifies CASSLERAGGELFF. The J gene is TRBJ2-2, the V gene TRBV27; D might be TRBD2 (5 bases). Germline lookup yields CDR1 MNHEY and CDR2 SMNVEV (reference sequence). The CDR3 contains 14 residues. The V gene lost 2 bases and the J gene lost 8 bases, with 12 bases spanning the gap.

The chain recombines TRBV4-3 with TRBJ2-3; 11 nucleotides line up with TRBD2. V trimming: 0 bases; J trimming: 12 bases; junction bases outside the gene matches: 14. This CDR3 contains 17 residues. Germline V CDR1 and CDR2: LGHNA, YSLEER. The CDR3 spells CASSQESRTSGSHLQYF. The CDR3, as DNA: TGCGCCAGCAGCCAAGAGTCGAGGACTAGCGGGTCCCATCTTCAGTATTTT.

This clonotype has a handful of counts. The rearrangement joins TRBV10-2 to TRBJ2-1; no clear D. Trimming took 1 base from V and 3 from J, leaving 7 bases between them. Germline V gene sequence: CDR1 WSHSY, CDR2 SAAADI. The CDR3 loop spans 14 amino acids. This chain's CDR3 is CASSEFSNYNEQFF. CDR3 sequence (DNA): TGCGCCAGCAGTGAGTTCAGCAACTACAATGAGCAGTTCTTC.

A few counts support this clonotype. The V call is TRBV15, the J call TRBJ2-7, with D perhaps TRBD1 (6 bases). Trimming stripped 5 bases from V and 6 bases from J, with 14 bases between. The CDR3 spans 13 residues. CDR1 LNHNV and CDR2 YYDKDF come from the germline V gene (reference sequence). CDR3 coding DNA: TGTGCCACCAGCGGTAGCAGGGGCCTCGAGCAGTACTTC. Amino acid sequence: CATSGSRGLEQYF.

This clonotype was counted many times. The chain has TRBV12-3 or TRBV12-4 and TRBJ1-2; D is possibly TRBD1 (5 bases). The CDR3 extends over 12 amino acids. Trimming cost V 3 bases and J 4 bases, with 6 bases left between them. In DNA, the CDR3 is TGTGCCAGCAGTTTGACAGCCTATGGCTACACCTTC. This codes for CASSLTAYGYTF.

This clonotype was recorded many times. The V gene is TRBV7-8, the J gene TRBJ2-1; D uncertain. V lost 2 bases and J 4 bases, leaving 12 bases between the germline ends. CDR3 length: 15 amino acids. Germline V gene sequence: CDR1 SGHVS, CDR2 FQNEAQ. The CDR3 sequence: CASSLPAPVYNEQFF. In nucleotides, the CDR3 is TGTGCCAGCAGCTTACCAGCCCCTGTGTACAATGAGCAGTTCTTC.

In its sample, this clonotype was seen many times. This rearrangement joins TRBV28 to TRBJ1-5; D might be TRBD1 (5 bases). The CDR3 sequence is 13 residues long. V was shortened by 5 bases and J by 7 bases, with 12 bases between the two germline ends. Per the germline V gene, CDR1 is MDHEN and CDR2 is SYDVKM. The CDR3 loop is CASSEGSGQPQHF. In DNA form, the CDR3 reads TGTGCCAGCAGTGAGGGGAGCGGGCAGCCCCAGCATTTT.

This clonotype was counted many times. The V call is TRBV2, the J call TRBJ2-5, with TRBD2 matching 15 bases. The CDR3 is made up of 19 amino acids. V shed 6 bases, J shed 7 bases, and the junction held 18 bases outside the gene matches. The V gene's germline CDR1 is SNHLY and CDR2 FYNNEI. CDR3 residues: CASRPGTSGRPGRRGTQYF. The CDR3 DNA is TGTGCCAGCAGGCCCGGGACTAGCGGGAGGCCCGGCCGCCGGGGGACCCAGTACTTC.

The chain recombines TRBV3-2 with TRBJ2-4; the tabulated D call, TRBD2, remains unverified against the DNA. TRBV3-2 is a pseudogene locus. The CDR3 totals 12 residues. The CDR3: CASSQEADIQYF. As DNA, the CDR3 is TGTGCCAGCAGCCAAGAAGCGGACATTCAGTACTTC.

This clonotype has at least ten counts. This chain uses TRBV5-1 with TRBJ2-7; D not certain. V lost 0 bases, J lost 2 bases, and 12 bases lay in between. This CDR3 comprises 15 residues. Germline assignment: CDR1 SGHRS and CDR2 YFSETQ. The CDR3 bases are TGCGCCAGCAGCTTGGGTTCCCAGCTCCCCTACGAGCAGTACTTC. As protein: CASSLGSQLPYEQYF. Full variable domain (rest looked up from reference TRBV5-1 and TRBJ2-7): KAGVTQTPRYLIKTRGQQVTLSCSPISGHRSVSWYQQTPGQGLQFLFEYFSETQRNKGNFPGRFSGRQFSNSRSEMNVSTLELGDSALYLCASSLGSQLPYEQYFGPGTRLTVT.